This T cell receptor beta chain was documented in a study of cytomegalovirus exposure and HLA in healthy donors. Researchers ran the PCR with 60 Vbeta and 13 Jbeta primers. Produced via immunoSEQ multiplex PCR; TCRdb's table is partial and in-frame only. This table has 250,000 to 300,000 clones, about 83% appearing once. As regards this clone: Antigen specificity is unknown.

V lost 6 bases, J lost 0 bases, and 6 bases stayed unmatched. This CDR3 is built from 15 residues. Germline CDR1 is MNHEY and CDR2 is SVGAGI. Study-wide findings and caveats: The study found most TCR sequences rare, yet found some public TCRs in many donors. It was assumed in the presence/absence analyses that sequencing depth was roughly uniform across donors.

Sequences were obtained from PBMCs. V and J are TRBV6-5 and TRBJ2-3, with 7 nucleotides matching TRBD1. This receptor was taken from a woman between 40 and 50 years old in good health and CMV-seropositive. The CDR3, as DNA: TGTGCCAGCAGAATCCGACAGGGTAGCACAGATACGCAGTATTTT. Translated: CASRIRQGSTDTQYF.